Only a few counts were recorded for the clone carrying this T cell receptor (beta chain). The data belong to a study of blood T cells in healthy people across ages. Study-level information: Per two T cells, about one barcoded beta molecule was captured through template switching.

Together with a sample-barcoded 5' primer, a J-beta primer mix was included in a second PCR lasting roughly 6 to 12 cycles. TCRdb passed the 5' RACE reads through MiXCR, listing each CDR3 protein once. The sample lists some 710,000 distinct CDR3 sequences; about 47% were seen once. J was trimmed by 5 bases and V by 2 bases; bases with no gene match: 17. This CDR3 comprises 17 residues. In germline, CDR1 is SQVTM, CDR2 ANQGSEA. This clonotype originated in a man older than 75 in good health. Source material: blood. The rearrangement joins TRBV29-1 to TRBJ2-5; 7 nucleotides align to TRBD1. For the CDR3, the DNA is TGCAGCGTTGAACCTCTAGCCGGTGACAGGGTATTCGAGACCCAGTACTTC. Protein product: CSVEPLAGDRVFETQYF.